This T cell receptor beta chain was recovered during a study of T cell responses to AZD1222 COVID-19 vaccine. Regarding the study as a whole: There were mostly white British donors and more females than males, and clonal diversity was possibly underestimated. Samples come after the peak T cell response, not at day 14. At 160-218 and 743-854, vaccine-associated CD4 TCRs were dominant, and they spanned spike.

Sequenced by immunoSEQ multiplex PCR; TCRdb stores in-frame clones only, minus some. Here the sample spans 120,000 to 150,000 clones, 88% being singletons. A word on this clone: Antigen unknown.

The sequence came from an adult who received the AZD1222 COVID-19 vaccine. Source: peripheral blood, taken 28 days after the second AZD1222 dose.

Written as DNA, the CDR3 is TGTGCCAGCAGTGTATTCAATGAGCAGTTCTTC. This codes for CASSVFNEQFF. The gene calls are TRBV2 and TRBJ2-1, with no clear D. Germline V gene lookup returns CDR1 SNHLY and CDR2 FYNNEI. CDR3 length: 11 residues. The V and J ends lost 4 bases and 6 bases respectively, with 4 bases between them. Supplemented by reference TRBV2 and TRBJ2-1, the full variable domain reads EPEVTQTPSHQVTQMGQEVILRCVPISNHLYFYWYRQILGQKVEFLVSFYNNEISEKSEIFDDQFSVERPDGSNFTLKIRSTKLEDSAMYFCASSVFNEQFFGPGTRLTVL.